One and the same sample provided the 21 T cell receptor beta chains below, sequenced in a study of Ad26.COV2.S vaccination and SARS-CoV-2 variants. Treatment: over 15 received Ad26.COV2.S at low or high dose, single or two shots; about five received placebo; per-sample allocation not given. On day 63 after the first injection, vaccine and placebo recipients gave samples. Assay: immunoSEQ multiplex PCR; the TCRdb copy retains only in-frame clones and omits some. Altogether about 350,000 clones are present, approximately 90% being singletons, with the ten largest covering approximately 5.9%. Sample: peripheral blood, taken in a trial of Ad26.COV2.S vaccine versus placebo. The source is a person between 18 and 60 years old who received the Ad26.COV2.S COVID-19 vaccine or a placebo.

The chain uses TRBV19 and TRBJ1-5, with D uncertain. The V gene lost 7 bases and the J gene lost 4 bases, with 11 bases spanning the gap. In germline, CDR1 is LNHDA, CDR2 SQIVND (reference sequence). The CDR3 loop spans 13 amino acids. CDR3 residues: CASNWAVNQPQHF. The CDR3 DNA is TGTGCCAGTAATTGGGCAGTGAATCAGCCCCAGCATTTT.

This chain links TRBV7-8 with TRBJ2-7; perhaps TRBD2 as D (8 bases). CDR1 is SGHVS, CDR2 FQNEAQ, per germline. The CDR3 runs 15 residues. Trimming took off 4 bases at V and 5 bases at J, with 18 bases between the two ends. As DNA, the CDR3 is TGTGCCAGCAGCTCGCAACAGGGGACTAGAGACGAGCAGTACTTC. As protein: CASSSQQGTRDEQYF.

The chain employs TRBV25-1 and TRBJ2-1; D remains ambiguous. CDR3 length: 14 amino acids. Germline loops: CDR1 MGHDK, CDR2 SYGVNS. Trimming took off 2 bases at V and 8 bases at J, with 13 bases between the two ends. In nucleotides, the CDR3 is TGTGCCAGCAGTGAAAACTACGCCCCACATGAGCAGTTCTTC. It is translated as CASSENYAPHEQFF.

The V call is TRBV5-1, the J call TRBJ1-3; the D is unclear. V lost 4 bases and J 4 bases, leaving 12 bases between the germline ends. In germline, CDR1 is SGHRS, CDR2 YFSETQ. The CDR3 runs 14 residues. The CDR3 region has the DNA TGCGCCAGCAGCGCGAGAGGGCAGGGAAACACCATATATTTT. Residues: CASSARGQGNTIYF.

This clone has only one observation. The chain is built from TRBV7-9 and TRBJ2-7; TRBD2 aligns across 7 bases. Per the germline V gene, CDR1 is SEHNR and CDR2 is FQNEAQ (reference sequence). This CDR3 comprises 15 residues. The V segment lost 4 bases and the J segment 1 base; nucleotides outside the gene matches: 7. The CDR3 DNA reads TGTGCCAGCAGCTCTGGACTAGGATCATCCTACGAGCAGTACTTC. Amino acids: CASSSGLGSSYEQYF.

This clone was detected a few times. The chain recombines TRBV4-1 with TRBJ2-2; weak D call: TRBD2 (6 bases). The CDR3 spans 15 residues. CDR1 is MGHRA, CDR2 YSYEKL, per germline. Trimming removed 4 bases from V and 5 bases from J, with 14 bases in between. DNA for the CDR3: TGCGCCAGCAGCCCACTTTGGGACTTTACCGGGGAGCTGTTTTTT. Its translation: CASSPLWDFTGELFF.

The chain recombines TRBV6-2 or TRBV6-3 with TRBJ2-7; no reliable D call. V lost 5 bases and J 2 bases, leaving 10 bases between the germline ends. CDR1 is MNHEY and CDR2 is SVGEGT in the germline V gene. The CDR3 contains 13 residues. CDR3 coding DNA: TGTGCCAGCAGTAGAGACGGTCCCTACGAGCAGTACTTC. Protein: CASSRDGPYEQYF.

This chain uses TRBV7-2 with TRBJ2-7; D gene uncertain. CDR3 length equals 13 residues. Germline V gene lookup returns CDR1 SGHTA and CDR2 FQGNSA. Between the trimmed V and J ends, which lost 4 bases and 6 bases, there was a span of 13 bases. The CDR3: CASSSRVVPEQYF. The DNA for the CDR3 is TGTGCCAGCAGCTCCCGCGTGGTCCCCGAGCAGTACTTC.

The J gene is TRBJ2-1, the V gene TRBV19; 11 bases agree with TRBD2. Germline CDR1 and CDR2: LNHDA and SQIVND (reference sequence). The CDR3 is made up of 14 amino acids. V was clipped by 6 bases and J by 4 bases; unmatched bases: 2. For the CDR3, the DNA is TGTGCCAGTAGAACTAGCGGGAGTTACAATGAGCAGTTCTTC. Residues: CASRTSGSYNEQFF.

V is TRBV9 and J is TRBJ1-1; D gene unclear. CDR3 length equals 14 residues. Per the germline V gene, CDR1 is SGDLS and CDR2 is YYNGEE. V shed 4 bases and J shed 1 base, with 11 bases lying between them. The CDR3, as DNA: TGTGCCAGCAGCACCTGGACCGAGAACACTGAAGCTTTCTTT. Its protein product is CASSTWTENTEAFF. The entire variable domain, with the rest obtained from reference TRBV9 and TRBJ1-1, is as follows: DSGVTQTPKHLITATGQRVTLRCSPRSGDLSVYWYQQSLDQGLQFLIQYYNGEERAKGNILERFSAQQFPDLHSELNLSSLELGDSALYFCASSTWTENTEAFFGQGTRLTVV.

The chain links TRBV19 to TRBJ2-3; 7 bases align to TRBD1. J gave up 6 bases and V 7 bases, and 7 bases lay outside the gene matches. The CDR3 contains 13 residues. Germline loops: CDR1 LNHDA, CDR2 SQIVND (reference sequence). CDR3 nucleotides: TGTGCCAGTACTCAGGGGGTCCCGGATACGCAGTATTTT. Translating it yields CASTQGVPDTQYF.

V is TRBV11-3 and J is TRBJ2-1, with a weak D call TRBD2 (5 bases). The CDR3 contains 13 residues. Germline CDR1 and CDR2: SGHNT and YENEEA. The ends were cut back, 5 bases at V and 4 bases at J, with 9 bases in the middle. The CDR3 loop is CASSPGEYNEQFF. DNA for the CDR3: TGTGCCAGCAGCCCCGGGGAATACAATGAGCAGTTCTTC.

The chain is built from TRBV6-4 and TRBJ2-1; D is tentatively TRBD1 or TRBD2 (5 bases each). Germline loops: CDR1 MRHNA, CDR2 SNTAGT. V was shortened by 3 bases and J by 6 bases, with 9 bases between the two germline ends. The CDR3 is 13 amino acids. DNA for the CDR3: TGTGCCAGCAGTGAGGGGACGGGCAATGAGCAGTTCTTC. Translated: CASSEGTGNEQFF.

The chain links TRBV11-3 to TRBJ2-1, with no clear D. The V end lost 5 bases, the J end lost 0 bases, and 11 bases lay between the germline ends. Germline lookup yields CDR1 SGHNT and CDR2 YENEEA. This CDR3 has 15 residues. CDR3 DNA sequence: TGTGCCAGCAGCCCTAGGGTCAGCTCCTACAATGAGCAGTTCTTC. The encoded protein is CASSPRVSSYNEQFF.

On this clone itself: Other DNA sequences in this sample translate to the same CDR3. This chain joins TRBV18 and TRBJ1-5; 8 bases align to TRBD1. J lost 2 bases, V lost 6 bases, and 3 bases had no gene match. The CDR3 sequence is 14 residues long. Germline CDR1 reads KGHSH; CDR2 reads LQKENI. CDR3: CASSPGQGNQPQHF. CDR3 DNA: TGTGCCAGCTCCCCGGGACAGGGCAATCAGCCCCAGCATTTT.

The chain joins TRBV7-2 to TRBJ1-1; no clear D gene. Per germline, CDR1 SGHTA and CDR2 FQGNSA. V lost 3 bases and J 0 bases, leaving 11 bases between the germline ends. The CDR3 is 15 residues long. The CDR3 sequence: CASSFPATMNTEAFF. CDR3 nucleotide sequence: TGTGCCAGCAGCTTTCCCGCGACAATGAACACTGAAGCTTTCTTT.

This clone was seen only a few times. The genes are TRBV2 and TRBJ1-2; D uncertain. CDR3 length: 12 residues. The V end lost 7 bases, the J end lost 5 bases, and 11 bases lay between the germline ends. CDR1 and CDR2 (germline): SNHLY, FYNNEI. CDR3: CASIYPEYGYTF. The CDR3 nucleotides read TGTGCCAGCATATATCCGGAGTATGGCTACACCTTC.

The chain combines TRBV28 with TRBJ1-5; the D is unclear. The V end lost 2 bases, the J end lost 4 bases, and 18 bases lay between the germline ends. The CDR3 is 17 residues long. CDR1 is MDHEN and CDR2 is SYDVKM in the germline V gene. DNA for the CDR3: TGTGCCAGCAGTTTAAACCCTCGGGCCCTAGGGAATCAGCCCCAGCATTTT. The encoded protein is CASSLNPRALGNQPQHF.

The count of this clone is one. The chain links TRBV10-3 to TRBJ2-2, with TRBD1 matching 8 bases. Germline assignment: CDR1 ENHRY and CDR2 SYGVKD. CDR3 length: 16 residues. The V and J ends lost 7 bases and 3 bases, in that order; junction bases with no gene match: 10. CDR3 sequence (DNA): TGTGCCATCACGCGCTTAGGACAGGGTGACACCGGGGAGCTGTTTTTT. Translated, it gives CAITRLGQGDTGELFF.

The genes are TRBV7-9 and TRBJ2-3; D may be TRBD1 (5 bases). The CDR3 spans 14 residues. V was pared by 3 bases and J by 2 bases, with 9 bases between. Germline CDR1 is SEHNR and CDR2 is FQNEAQ (reference sequence). The CDR3 loop reads CASSFQGSTDTQYF. CDR3 DNA sequence: TGTGCCAGCAGCTTTCAGGGATCCACAGATACGCAGTATTTT.

The DNA for the CDR3 is TGTGCCAGTAGTAGCCAGCGGGCCCAAAAACTGTTTTTT. It specifies CASSSQRAQKLFF. V gene TRBV19 combines with J gene TRBJ1-4; unclear D gene. The CDR3 consists of 13 residues. CDR1 and CDR2 from the germline V gene are LNHDA and SQIVND (reference sequence). Deletions cut 4 bases from V and 9 bases from J, with 12 bases between.